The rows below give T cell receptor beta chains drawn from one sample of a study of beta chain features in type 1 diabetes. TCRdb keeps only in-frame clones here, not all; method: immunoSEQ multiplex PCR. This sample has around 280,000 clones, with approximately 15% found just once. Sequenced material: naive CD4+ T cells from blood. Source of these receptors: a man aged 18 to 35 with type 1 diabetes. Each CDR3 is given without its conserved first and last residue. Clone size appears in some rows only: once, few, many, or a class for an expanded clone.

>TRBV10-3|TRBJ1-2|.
AISEPGTVYGYT
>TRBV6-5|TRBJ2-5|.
ASSYEPGLGEETQY
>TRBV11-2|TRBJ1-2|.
ASRQISNNYGYT
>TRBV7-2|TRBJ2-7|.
ASSFLSGGSYEQY
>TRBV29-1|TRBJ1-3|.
SAIRQETNTIY
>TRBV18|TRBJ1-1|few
ASSPGQGNTEAF
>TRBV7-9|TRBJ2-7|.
ASSLLGTGEQY
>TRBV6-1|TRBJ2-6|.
ASSLPVGANVLT
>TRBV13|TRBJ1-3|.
ASGLGGPGNTIY
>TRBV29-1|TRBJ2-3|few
SVEGGLAGYTDTQY
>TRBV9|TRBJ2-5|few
ASSARWGQETQY
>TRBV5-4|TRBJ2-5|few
ASSFRAETQY
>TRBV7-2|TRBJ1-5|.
ASSRQGAGNQPQH
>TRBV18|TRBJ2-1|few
ASSLYREYNEQF
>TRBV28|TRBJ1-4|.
ASRRPLYSARLF
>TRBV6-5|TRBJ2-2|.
ASKSGLAPGELF
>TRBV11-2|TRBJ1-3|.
ASSRGTASGNTIY
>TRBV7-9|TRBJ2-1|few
ASSPGLAPVDEQF
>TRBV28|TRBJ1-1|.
ASTYGTQNTEAF
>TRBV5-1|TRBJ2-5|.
ASSLIRETQY
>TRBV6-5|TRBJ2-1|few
ASSTLQGGEQF
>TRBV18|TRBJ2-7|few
ASSPRTGYYEQY
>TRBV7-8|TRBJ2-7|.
ASSPSGRYEQY
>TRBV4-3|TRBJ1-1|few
ASSPGDRVTEAF
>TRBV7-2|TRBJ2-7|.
ASSLRQGLSYEQY
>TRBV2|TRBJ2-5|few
ASRKGFEETQY
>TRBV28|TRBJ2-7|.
ASRRAASYEQY
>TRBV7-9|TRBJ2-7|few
ASGQAYEQY
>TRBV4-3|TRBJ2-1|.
ASSLVAGGWYEQF
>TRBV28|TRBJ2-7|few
ASSLDTYEQY
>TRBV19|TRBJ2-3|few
ASSVGLAGRGDTQY
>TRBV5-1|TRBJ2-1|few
ASSIWLAERIRRNEQF
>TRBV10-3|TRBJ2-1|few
AISESGYNEQF
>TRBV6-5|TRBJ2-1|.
ASRIAGARNEQF
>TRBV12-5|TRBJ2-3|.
ASGRSGGTDTQY
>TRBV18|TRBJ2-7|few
ASSPGTGNSYEQY
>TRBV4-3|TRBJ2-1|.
ASSQAEWGGEQF
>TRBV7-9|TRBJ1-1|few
ASSLRATVAEAF
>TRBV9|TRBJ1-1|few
ASGAVNTEAF
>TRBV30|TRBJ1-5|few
AWSAGGASNQPQH
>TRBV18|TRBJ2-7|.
ASSPRPEEQY
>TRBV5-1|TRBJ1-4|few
ASSWDINEKLF
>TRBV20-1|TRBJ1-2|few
STTGNYGYT
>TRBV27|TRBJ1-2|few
ASSLGNNYGYT
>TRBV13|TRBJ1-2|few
ASSLGVRGYGYT
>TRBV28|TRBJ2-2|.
ASTLGGQTNTGELF
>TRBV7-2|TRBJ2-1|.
ASSQQQGLYNEQF
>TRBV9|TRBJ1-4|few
ASSGKGWNEKLF
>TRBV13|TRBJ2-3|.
ASSPWTDPNTQY
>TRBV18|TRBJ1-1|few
ASSPPAGHHTEAF
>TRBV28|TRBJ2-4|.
ASSLLLERGKNIQY
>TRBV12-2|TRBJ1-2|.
ASRLAGVGYLVGSYGYT
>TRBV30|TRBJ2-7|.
AWMTGLGQY
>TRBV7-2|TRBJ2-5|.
ASRSHSTQY
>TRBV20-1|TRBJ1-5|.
SARSGQPQH
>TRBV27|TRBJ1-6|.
ASRGEYNSPLH
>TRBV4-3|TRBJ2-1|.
ASSARDTSYNEQF
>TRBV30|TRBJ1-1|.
AWSLHGTEAF